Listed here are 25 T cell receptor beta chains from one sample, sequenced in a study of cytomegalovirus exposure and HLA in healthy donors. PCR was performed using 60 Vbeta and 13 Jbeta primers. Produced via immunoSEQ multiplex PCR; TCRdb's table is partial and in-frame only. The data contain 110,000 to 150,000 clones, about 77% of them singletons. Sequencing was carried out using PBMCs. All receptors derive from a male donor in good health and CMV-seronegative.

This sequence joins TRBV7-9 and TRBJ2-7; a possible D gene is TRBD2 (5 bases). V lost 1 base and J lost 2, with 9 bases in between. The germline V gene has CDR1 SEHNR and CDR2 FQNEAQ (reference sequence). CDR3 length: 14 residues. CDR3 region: CASSLGLAAYEQYF. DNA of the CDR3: TGTGCCAGCAGCTTAGGCCTAGCAGCCTACGAGCAGTACTTC.

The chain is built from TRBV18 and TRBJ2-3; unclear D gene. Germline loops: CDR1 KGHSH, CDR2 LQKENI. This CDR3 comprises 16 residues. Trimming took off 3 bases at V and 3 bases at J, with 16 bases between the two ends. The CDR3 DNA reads TGTGCCAGCTCACCTCTTAGCCTCGTCGTTACAGATACGCAGTATTTT. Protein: CASSPLSLVVTDTQYF.

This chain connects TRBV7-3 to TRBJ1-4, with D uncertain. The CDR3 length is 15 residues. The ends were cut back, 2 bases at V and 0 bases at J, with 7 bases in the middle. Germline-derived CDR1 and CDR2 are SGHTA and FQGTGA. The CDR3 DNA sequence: TGTGCCAGCAGCTTATTAACGGCAACTAATGAAAAACTGTTTTTT. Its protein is CASSLLTATNEKLFF.

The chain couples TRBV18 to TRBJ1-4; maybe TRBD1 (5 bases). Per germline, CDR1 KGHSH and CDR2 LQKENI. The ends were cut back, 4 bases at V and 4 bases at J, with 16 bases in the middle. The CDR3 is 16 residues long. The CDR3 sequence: CASSRMGPGINEKLFF. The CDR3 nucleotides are TGTGCCAGCTCACGGATGGGGCCAGGAATTAATGAAAAACTGTTTTTT.

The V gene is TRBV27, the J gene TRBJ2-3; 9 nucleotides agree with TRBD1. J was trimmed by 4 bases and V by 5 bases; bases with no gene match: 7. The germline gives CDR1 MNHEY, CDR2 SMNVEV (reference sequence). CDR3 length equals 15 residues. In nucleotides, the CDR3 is TGTGCCAGCAGTGTACAGGGGGCAGTCGCAGATACGCAGTATTTT. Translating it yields CASSVQGAVADTQYF.

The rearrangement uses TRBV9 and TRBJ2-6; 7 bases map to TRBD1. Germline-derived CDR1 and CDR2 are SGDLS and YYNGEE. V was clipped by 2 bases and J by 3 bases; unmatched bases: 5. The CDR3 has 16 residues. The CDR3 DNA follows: TGTGCCAGCAGCGTGACAGGGTTGGATGGGGCCAACGTCCTGACTTTC. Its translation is CASSVTGLDGANVLTF.

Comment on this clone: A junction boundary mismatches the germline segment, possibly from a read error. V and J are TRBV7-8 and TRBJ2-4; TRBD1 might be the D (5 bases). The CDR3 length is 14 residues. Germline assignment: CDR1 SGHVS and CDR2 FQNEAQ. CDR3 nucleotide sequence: TGTGCCAGCAGCTTAGATGGGGCCAAAAACAGTCAGTACTTC. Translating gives CASSLDGAKNSQYF.

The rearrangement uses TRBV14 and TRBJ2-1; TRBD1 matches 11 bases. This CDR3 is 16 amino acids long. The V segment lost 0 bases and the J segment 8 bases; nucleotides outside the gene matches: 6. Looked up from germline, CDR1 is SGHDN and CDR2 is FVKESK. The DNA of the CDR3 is TGTGCCAGCAGCCAAGATGCGGACAGGGGGCGAGATGAGCAGTTCTTC. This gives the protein CASSQDADRGRDEQFF.

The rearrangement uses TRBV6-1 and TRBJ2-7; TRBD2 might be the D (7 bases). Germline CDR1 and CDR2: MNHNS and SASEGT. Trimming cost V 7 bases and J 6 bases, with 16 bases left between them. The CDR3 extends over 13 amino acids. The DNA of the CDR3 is TGTGCCAGCACCGTTGCGGGGGCCCTCGAGCAGTACTTC. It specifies CASTVAGALEQYF.

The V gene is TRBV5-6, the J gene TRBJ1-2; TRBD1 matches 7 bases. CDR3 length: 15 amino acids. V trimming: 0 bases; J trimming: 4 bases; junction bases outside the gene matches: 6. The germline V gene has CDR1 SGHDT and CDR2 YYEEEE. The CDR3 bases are TGTGCCAGCAGCTTGGTGTGGGACAGAGCCTATGGCTACACCTTC. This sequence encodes CASSLVWDRAYGYTF.

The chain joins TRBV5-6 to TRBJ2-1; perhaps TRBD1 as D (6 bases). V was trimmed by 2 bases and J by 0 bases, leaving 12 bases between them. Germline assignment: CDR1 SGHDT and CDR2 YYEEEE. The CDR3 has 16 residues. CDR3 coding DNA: TGTGCCAGCAGCTTCGACAGGCGGAGCTCCTACAATGAGCAGTTCTTC. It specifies CASSFDRRSSYNEQFF. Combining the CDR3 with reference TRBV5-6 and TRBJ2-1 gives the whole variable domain DAGVTQSPTHLIKTRGQQVTLRCSPKSGHDTVSWYQQALGQGPQFIFQYYEEEERQRGNFPDRFSGHQFPNYSSELNVNALLLGDSALYLCASSFDRRSSYNEQFFGPGTRLTVL.

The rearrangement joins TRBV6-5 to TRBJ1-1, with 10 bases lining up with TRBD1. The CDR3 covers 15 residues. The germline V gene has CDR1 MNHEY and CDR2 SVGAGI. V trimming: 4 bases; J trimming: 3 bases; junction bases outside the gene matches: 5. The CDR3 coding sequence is TGTGCCAGCAGTTCCGGGACAGGGGTTTACACTGAAGCTTTCTTT. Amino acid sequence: CASSSGTGVYTEAFF.

The chain's CDR3 is CASSIGLAGEYEQFF. The CDR3 bases are TGTGCCAGCAGTATAGGACTAGCGGGAGAATACGAGCAGTTCTTC. This chain joins TRBV6-6 and TRBJ2-1; 13 nucleotides agree with TRBD2. This CDR3 has 15 residues. Per germline, CDR1 MNHNY and CDR2 SVGAGI (reference sequence). The trim removed 5 bases at V and 10 bases at J, leaving 8 bases unmatched.

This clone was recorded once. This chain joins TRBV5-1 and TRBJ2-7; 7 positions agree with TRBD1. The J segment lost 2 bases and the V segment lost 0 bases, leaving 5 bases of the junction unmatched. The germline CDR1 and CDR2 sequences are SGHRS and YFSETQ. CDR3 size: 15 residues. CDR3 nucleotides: TGCGCCAGCAGCTTGGCCCCACAGGGGACCTACGAGCAGTACTTC. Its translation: CASSLAPQGTYEQYF.

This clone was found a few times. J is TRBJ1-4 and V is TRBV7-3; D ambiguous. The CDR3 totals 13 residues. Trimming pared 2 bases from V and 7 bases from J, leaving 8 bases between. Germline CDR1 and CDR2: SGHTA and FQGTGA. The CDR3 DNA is TGTGCCAGCAGCTTACTCTTTCCTGAAAAACTGTTTTTT. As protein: CASSLLFPEKLFF.

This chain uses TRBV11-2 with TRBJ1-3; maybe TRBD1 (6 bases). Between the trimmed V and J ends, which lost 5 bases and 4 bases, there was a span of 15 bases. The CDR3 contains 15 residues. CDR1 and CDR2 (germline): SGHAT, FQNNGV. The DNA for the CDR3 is TGTGCCAGCAGCGGGACATCGAGTCGCGGAAACACCATATATTTT. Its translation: CASSGTSSRGNTIYF.

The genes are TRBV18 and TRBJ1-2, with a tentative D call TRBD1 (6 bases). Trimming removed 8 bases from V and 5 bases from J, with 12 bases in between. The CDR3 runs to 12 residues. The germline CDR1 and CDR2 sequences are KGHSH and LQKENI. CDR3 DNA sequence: TGTGCCAGCGAACAGGGAGGGTATGGCTACACCTTC. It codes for CASEQGGYGYTF.

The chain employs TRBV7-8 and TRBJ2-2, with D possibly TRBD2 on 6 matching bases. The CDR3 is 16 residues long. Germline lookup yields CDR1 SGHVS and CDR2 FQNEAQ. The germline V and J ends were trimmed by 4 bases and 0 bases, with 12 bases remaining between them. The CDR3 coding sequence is TGTGCCAGCAGCTCCCAGGGACTGTCGAACACCGGGGAGCTGTTTTTT. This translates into CASSSQGLSNTGELFF.

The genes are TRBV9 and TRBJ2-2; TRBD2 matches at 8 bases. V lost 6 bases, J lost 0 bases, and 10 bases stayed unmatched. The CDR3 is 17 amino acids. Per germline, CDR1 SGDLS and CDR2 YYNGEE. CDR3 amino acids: CASTQGSGGANTGELFF. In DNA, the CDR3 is TGTGCCAGCACCCAGGGGAGCGGGGGCGCGAACACCGGGGAGCTGTTTTTT.

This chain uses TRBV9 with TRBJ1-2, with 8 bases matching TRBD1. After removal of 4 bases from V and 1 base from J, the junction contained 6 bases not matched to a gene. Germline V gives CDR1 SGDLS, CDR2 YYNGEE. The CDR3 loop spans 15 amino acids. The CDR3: CASSTHRGDNYGYTF. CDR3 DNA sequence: TGTGCCAGCAGCACACACAGGGGGGATAACTATGGCTACACCTTC.

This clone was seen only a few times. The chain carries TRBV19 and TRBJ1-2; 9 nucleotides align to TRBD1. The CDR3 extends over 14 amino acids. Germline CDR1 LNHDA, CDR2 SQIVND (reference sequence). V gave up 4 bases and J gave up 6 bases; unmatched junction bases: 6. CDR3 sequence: CASSTDRGGHGYTF. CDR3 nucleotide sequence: TGTGCCAGTAGTACGGACAGGGGAGGGCATGGCTACACCTTC.

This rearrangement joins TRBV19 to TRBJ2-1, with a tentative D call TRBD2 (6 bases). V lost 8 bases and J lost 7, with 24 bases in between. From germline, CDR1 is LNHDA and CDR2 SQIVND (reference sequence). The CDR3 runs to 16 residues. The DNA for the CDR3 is TGTGCCAGTGCTACCCTTTCCGGGACTTCAAAGAATGAGCAGTTCTTC. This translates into CASATLSGTSKNEQFF.

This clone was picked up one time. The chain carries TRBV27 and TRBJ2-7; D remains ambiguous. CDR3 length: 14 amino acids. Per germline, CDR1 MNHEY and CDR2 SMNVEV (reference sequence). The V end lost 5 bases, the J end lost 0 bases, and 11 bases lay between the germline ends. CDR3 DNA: TGTGCCAGCAGTCCGGCGTACAGCTCCTACGAGCAGTACTTC. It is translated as CASSPAYSSYEQYF.

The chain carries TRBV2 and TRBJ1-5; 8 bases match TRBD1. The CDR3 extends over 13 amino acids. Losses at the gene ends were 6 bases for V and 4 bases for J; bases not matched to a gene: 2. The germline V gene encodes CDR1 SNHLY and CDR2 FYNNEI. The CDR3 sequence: CASSGQGNQPQHF. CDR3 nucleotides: TGTGCCAGCAGCGGACAGGGAAATCAGCCCCAGCATTTT.

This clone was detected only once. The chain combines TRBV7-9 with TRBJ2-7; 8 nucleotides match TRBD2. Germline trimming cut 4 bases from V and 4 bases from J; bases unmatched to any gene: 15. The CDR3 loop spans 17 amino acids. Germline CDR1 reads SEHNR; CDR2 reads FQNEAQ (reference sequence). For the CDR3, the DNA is TGTGCCAGCAGCTCCGATTTGGCGGCGGGAGGAAGATACGAGCAGTACTTC. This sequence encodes CASSSDLAAGGRYEQYF. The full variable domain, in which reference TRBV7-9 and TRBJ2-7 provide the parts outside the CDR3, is DTGVSQNPRHKITKRGQNVTFRCDPISEHNRLYWYRQTLGQGPEFLTYFQNEAQLEKSRLLSDRFSAERPKGSFSTLEIQRTEQGDSAMYLCASSSDLAAGGRYEQYFGPGTRLTVT.